Listed below are T cell receptor beta chains from one sample, sequenced in a study of blood T cells in healthy people across ages. From the 5' RACE reads, TCRdb called clonotypes with MiXCR, one entry per CDR3 protein. The repertoire includes more than 500,000 distinct CDR3 sequences, approximately 25% of them detected once, and about a fifth sits in the top ten. Sequencing was performed on blood. These receptors were obtained from a woman in her seventies in good health. CDR3s include the opening cysteine and the closing phenylalanine or tryptophan. The order of the fields is CDR3 DNA, CDR3 protein, clone size, J gene, D gene, V gene. A D gene is named only where the DNA matches it firmly. Clone size is stated in some rows and not others, as once, few, many or a class when expanded.

TGTGCCACCAGCAGGGGAGGGGAAAAACTGTTTTTT	CATSRGGEKLFF	few	TRBJ1-4	-	TRBV15
TGCGCCAGCAGCCGGGGGTCTCCGGGCTACCAAGAGACCCAGTACTTC	CASSRGSPGYQETQYF	-	TRBJ2-5	-	TRBV5-1
TGTGCCAGCAGTGTACACAGGGAGGCAGATACGCAGTATTTT	CASSVHREADTQYF	few	TRBJ2-3	-	TRBV6-1
TGTGCCAGCAGCACCGCGCCCGGGGTGGAGACCCAGTACTTC	CASSTAPGVETQYF	few	TRBJ2-5	-	TRBV9
TGTGCCAGCAGCGTTAGCGGGGGGGCCGTATACAATGAGCAGTTCTTC	CASSVSGGAVYNEQFF	many	TRBJ2-1	TRBD2	TRBV9
TGCAGTGCTAGCGGGGGGGTTAACTATCTTTACGAGCAGTACTTC	CSASGGVNYLYEQYF	few	TRBJ2-7	TRBD2	TRBV20-1
TGTGCCAGCAGCTTATATAGTGGATGGGAGACCCAGTACTTC	CASSLYSGWETQYF	-	TRBJ2-5	-	TRBV11-2
TGCGCCAGCAGCTCGGGTATCTGGCCCTACGAGCAGTACTTC	CASSSGIWPYEQYF	-	TRBJ2-7	-	TRBV5-1
TGTGCCACCAGCAGAGATCTCGAGGGAAATTCACCCCTCCACTTT	CATSRDLEGNSPLHF	-	TRBJ1-6	-	TRBV15
TGCGCCAGCAGCCAAGAAGGGGCCAATGAGCAGTTCTTC	CASSQEGANEQFF	-	TRBJ2-1	-	TRBV4-3